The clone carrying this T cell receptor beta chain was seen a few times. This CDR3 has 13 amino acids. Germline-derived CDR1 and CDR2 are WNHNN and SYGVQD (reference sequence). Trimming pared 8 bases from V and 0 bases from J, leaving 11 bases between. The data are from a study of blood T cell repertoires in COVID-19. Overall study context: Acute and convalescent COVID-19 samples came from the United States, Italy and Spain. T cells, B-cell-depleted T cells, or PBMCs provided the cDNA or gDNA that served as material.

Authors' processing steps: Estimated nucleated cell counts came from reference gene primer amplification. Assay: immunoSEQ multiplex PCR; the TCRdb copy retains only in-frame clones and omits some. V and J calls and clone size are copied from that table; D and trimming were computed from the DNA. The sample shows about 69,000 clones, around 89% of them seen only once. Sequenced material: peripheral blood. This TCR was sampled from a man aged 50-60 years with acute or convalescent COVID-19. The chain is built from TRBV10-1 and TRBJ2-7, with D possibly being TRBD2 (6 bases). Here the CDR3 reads CASSSGYSYEQYF. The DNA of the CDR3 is TGCGCCAGCTCGAGCGGGTACTCCTACGAGCAGTACTTC.